This T cell receptor (beta chain) was documented in a study of Graves' ophthalmopathy and Graves' hyperthyroidism. Trimming pared 2 bases from V and 4 bases from J, leaving 9 bases between. Germline V CDR1 and CDR2: MNHNS, SASEGT. The CDR3 runs 14 residues. From RNA, the CDR3 regions of TCR beta chains were amplified and sequenced. HTBI primers served in a first-round RT-PCR, which a second-round multiplex PCR followed. One entry per CDR3 protein results from TCRdb running MiXCR on the multiplex PCR reads. The repertoire holds 200,000 to 250,000 distinct CDR3 sequences, with under 25% as singletons. This clonotype was seen repeatedly, ten times or more. Other autoimmune diseases, uncontrolled infections, pregnancy or lactation excluded patients from enrollment. An approximately 9.8 ml volume of fresh peripheral blood provided the PBMCs.

This sequence originates from a woman in her forties or fifties with Graves' ophthalmopathy. The rearrangement links TRBV6-1 to TRBJ1-3; no reliable D call. Material: peripheral blood. DNA for the CDR3: TGTGCCAGCAGTGAATTTTTTGGCGGAAACACCATATATTTT. Amino acid sequence: CASSEFFGGNTIYF.